Listed here are 30 T cell receptor beta chains from one sample, sequenced in a study of T cells in Graves' hyperthyroidism and ophthalmopathy. Amplification yielded TCR beta CDR3 regions, with RNA transcripts as the source. The TCR CDR3 was amplified in a first-round RT-PCR using the HTBI primer set. TCRdb independently ran MiXCR on the multiplex PCR reads; one entry per CDR3 protein. The repertoire holds about 420,000 distinct CDR3 sequences, with approximately 14% as singletons. Material: blood. The receptors were sampled from a woman under 30 with Graves' hyperthyroidism.

This clonotype was picked up a small number of times. The J gene is TRBJ2-1, the V gene TRBV12-5, with D hard to call. Germline V gene data show CDR1 as LGHNT and CDR2 as FRNRAP. Trimming shortened V by 6 bases and J by 9 bases, and 12 bases separated the two germline ends. The CDR3 is 12 amino acids. The CDR3: CASGPPFGEQFF. The CDR3 DNA reads as TGTGCTAGTGGGCCCCCATTCGGTGAGCAGTTCTTC.

This clonotype has a count of ten or more. The chain is built from TRBV12-3 or TRBV12-4 and TRBJ2-5; 7 bases fit TRBD2. The CDR3 length is 14 residues. The junction had 6 bases not matched to a gene; V was cut back by 6 bases and J by 2 bases. CDR3 loop: CASSHNSGQETQYF. In DNA form, the CDR3 reads TGTGCCAGCAGCCACAATAGCGGGCAAGAGACCCAGTACTTC.

This clonotype has just a few counts. This chain uses TRBV19 with TRBJ2-5, with 7 bases fitting TRBD1. V was clipped by 3 bases and J by 0 bases; unmatched bases: 1. Per the germline V gene, CDR1 is LNHDA and CDR2 is SQIVND (reference sequence). The CDR3 length is 14 residues. CDR3 sequence: CASSMGQHQETQYF. The CDR3 region has the DNA TGTGCCAGTAGTATGGGACAGCACCAAGAGACCCAGTACTTC.

The V and J genes are TRBV6-1 and TRBJ1-2; TRBD1 is a possible D gene (5 bases). Trimming took 4 bases from V and 4 from J, leaving 19 bases between them. CDR1 is MNHNS and CDR2 is SASEGT in the germline V gene. The CDR3 runs 16 residues. The CDR3 region is CASSVNRGTNGYGYTF. CDR3 in DNA: TGTGCCAGCAGTGTCAACCGGGGCACGAATGGCTATGGCTACACCTTC.

A few counts support this clonotype. The chain has TRBV15 and TRBJ2-5; TRBD1 matches 9 bases. This CDR3 region has 14 residues. J gave up 5 bases and V 1 base, and 2 bases lay outside the gene matches. Per the germline V gene, CDR1 is LNHNV and CDR2 is YYDKDF (reference sequence). This chain's CDR3 is CATSRGGQGETQYF. The CDR3 DNA sequence: TGTGCCACCAGCAGAGGGGGACAGGGCGAGACCCAGTACTTC.

Comment on this clonotype: A read error may be the cause here, since a much bigger clone is one base away. V gene TRBV28 combines with J gene TRBJ1-5, with D uncertain. V lost 1 base, J lost 3 bases, and 10 bases lay in between. This CDR3 is built from 15 residues. The germline CDR1 and CDR2 sequences are MDHEN and SYDVKM. The CDR3 is CASSLSQNTNQPQHF. The DNA of the CDR3 is TGTGCCAGCAGTTTATCGCAAAATACCAATCAGCCCCAGCATTTT.

This clonotype has ten or more counts. The CDR3 DNA follows: TGTGCCAGCAGTGAATTTGGGACTAGCCGGTACGAGCAGTACTTC. This gives the protein CASSEFGTSRYEQYF. The chain couples TRBV6-1 to TRBJ2-7; 9 bases fit TRBD2. Germline V gene data show CDR1 as MNHNS and CDR2 as SASEGT. V shed 2 bases and J 4 bases; nucleotides not matched to a gene: 6. The CDR3 is made up of 15 amino acids.

This clonotype was seen at least ten times. The chain is built from TRBV2 and TRBJ1-1; 7 bases are shared with TRBD1. The CDR3 is made up of 15 amino acids. With 10 bases clipped from V and 2 bases from J, the junction kept 13 bases outside the gene matches. Germline V lookup: CDR1 SNHLY, CDR2 FYNNEI. DNA for the CDR3: TGTGCCACCTTGACAGGGTCGGCAGCCAACACTGAAGCTTTCTTT. This gives the protein CATLTGSAANTEAFF.

This chain links TRBV5-1 with TRBJ2-4; D uncertain. The germline V and J ends were trimmed by 4 bases and 11 bases, with 16 bases remaining between them. This CDR3 has 13 residues. CDR1 and CDR2 (germline): SGHRS, YFSETQ. The DNA of the CDR3 is TGCGCCAGCAGCCCTAGGGCAGCCGGCGTTCAGTACTTC. This codes for CASSPRAAGVQYF.

The chain combines TRBV28 with TRBJ2-3; 9 nucleotides line up with TRBD2. The CDR3 is made up of 14 amino acids. V dropped 7 bases and J dropped 4; count of bases not matched to a gene: 6. CDR1 is MDHEN and CDR2 is SYDVKM in the germline V gene. The CDR3 reads CASTPTSGADTQYF. CDR3 DNA sequence: TGTGCCAGCACCCCGACTAGCGGCGCAGATACGCAGTATTTT.

This clonotype was detected a few times. The chain has TRBV18 and TRBJ1-2; D may be TRBD1 (6 bases). V was cut by 0 bases and J by 8 bases, with 16 bases left in between. Germline CDR1 and CDR2: KGHSH and LQKENI. The CDR3 extends over 15 amino acids. CDR3 protein: CASSPPARGYDGYTF. In DNA, the CDR3 is TGTGCCAGCTCACCACCTGCCAGGGGTTATGACGGCTACACCTTC.

The table lists this clonotype with a few counts. The rearrangement joins TRBV5-8 to TRBJ2-3; 11 bases agree with TRBD2. CDR3 length: 15 residues. Germline CDR1 SGHTS, CDR2 YDEGEE. V shed 3 bases, J shed 7 bases, and the junction held 7 bases outside the gene matches. CDR3 sequence (DNA): TGTGCCAGCAGCTATCGAACTAGCGGGGGCTATACGCAGTATTTT. The encoded protein is CASSYRTSGGYTQYF.

This chain uses TRBV5-1 with TRBJ2-1, with D perhaps matching TRBD1 or TRBD2 (6 bases each). The CDR3 consists of 14 residues. Germline values: CDR1 SGHRS, CDR2 YFSETQ. V lost 4 bases to trimming and J lost 7 bases, with 15 bases between them. This CDR3 reads CASSRGLDRNEQFF. In nucleotides, the CDR3 is TGCGCCAGCAGCCGGGGGCTAGATCGGAATGAGCAGTTCTTC.

The CDR3: CASSLPTRGTIYF. The CDR3 DNA reads TGTGCCAGCAGCTTGCCCACGCGGGGCACCATATATTTT. The chain uses TRBV5-5 and TRBJ1-3; D remains unclear. The V gene's germline CDR1 is SGHKS and CDR2 YYEKEE (reference sequence). CDR3 length equals 13 residues. Trimming shortened V by 1 base and J by 9 bases, and 11 bases separated the two germline ends.

The chain combines TRBV5-8 with TRBJ2-1; D is ambiguous. The CDR3 contains 14 residues. The germline V gene encodes CDR1 SGHTS and CDR2 YDEGEE. V was shortened by 7 bases and J by 0 bases, with 11 bases between the two germline ends. The CDR3 sequence: CASFVPSSYNEQFF. The DNA for the CDR3 is TGTGCCAGCTTTGTCCCAAGCTCCTACAATGAGCAGTTCTTC.

This clonotype was found many times. The gene calls are TRBV14 and TRBJ2-3; 8 bases agree with TRBD2. CDR1 is SGHDN and CDR2 is FVKESK in the germline V gene. V gave up 1 base and J gave up 2 bases; unmatched junction bases: 8. CDR3 size: 17 residues. CDR3 bases: TGTGCCAGCAGCCAAGGTGGACTAGCCTCCCTCACAGATACGCAGTATTTT. Its translation is CASSQGGLASLTDTQYF.

This chain uses TRBV18 with TRBJ1-1; unclear D gene. The CDR3 runs to 16 residues. Germline V gene lookup returns CDR1 KGHSH and CDR2 LQKENI. V gave up 1 base and J gave up 1 base, with 13 bases separating them. The CDR3 reads CASSPRGRAGNTEAFF. The CDR3 nucleotides are TGTGCCAGCTCACCACGTGGAAGGGCGGGGAACACTGAAGCTTTCTTT.

This clonotype appeared a few times. The V call is TRBV6-2 or TRBV6-3, the J call TRBJ2-1; possible D gene TRBD1, 5 bases. V was cut by 5 bases and J by 7 bases, with 21 bases left in between. The germline V gene has CDR1 MNHEY and CDR2 SVGEGT. The CDR3 consists of 16 residues. In nucleotides, the CDR3 is TGTGCCAGCAGTCCACCAAACCGACAGCTGGTGAATGAGCAGTTCTTC. Protein sequence: CASSPPNRQLVNEQFF.

V usage is TRBV19 and J usage is TRBJ2-1; D is undetermined. The CDR3 loop spans 14 amino acids. V was pared by 9 bases and J by 0 bases, with 12 bases between. Germline V gives CDR1 LNHDA, CDR2 SQIVND (reference sequence). CDR3 sequence reads: CASCGPSSYNEQFF. Here the CDR3 DNA reads TGTGCCAGCTGTGGACCGAGCTCCTACAATGAGCAGTTCTTC. The variable domain in full, completed from reference TRBV19 and TRBJ2-1, reads DGGITQSPKYLFRKEGQNVTLSCEQNLNHDAMYWYRQDPGQGLRLIYYSQIVNDFQKGDIAEGYSVSREKKESFPLTVTSAQKNPTAFYLCASCGPSSYNEQFFGPGTRLTVL.

V usage is TRBV15 and J usage is TRBJ1-6; D gene ambiguous. This CDR3 is 15 amino acids long. CDR1 is LNHNV and CDR2 is YYDKDF in the germline V gene (reference sequence). Trimming left V 0 bases short and J 8 bases short, with 11 bases between. CDR3 loop: CATSRDRGKYSPLHF. As DNA, the CDR3 is TGTGCCACCAGCAGAGATAGAGGGAAATATTCACCCCTCCACTTT.

Only a few counts were recorded for this clonotype. The V gene is TRBV28, the J gene TRBJ1-4, with 7 bases aligning to TRBD1. The CDR3 runs to 15 residues. The V gene's germline CDR1 is MDHEN and CDR2 SYDVKM. After removal of 6 bases from V and 10 bases from J, the junction contained 14 bases not matched to a gene. The CDR3 DNA reads TGTGCCAGCAGCACAACCCCGCGGCAGGGGGGAAAACTGTTTTTT. It translates to CASSTTPRQGGKLFF.

This clonotype was detected many times. The CDR3 sequence: CASSYSREGTEAFF. The CDR3 DNA is TGTGCCAGCAGTTACTCTAGGGAGGGGACTGAAGCTTTCTTT. The chain carries TRBV6-6 and TRBJ1-1; possible D gene TRBD1, 5 bases. CDR1 is MNHNY, CDR2 SVGAGI, per germline (reference sequence). V dropped 0 bases and J dropped 5 bases, with 10 bases sitting between them. There are 14 residues in the CDR3.

The V call is TRBV12-3 or TRBV12-4, the J call TRBJ2-2; TRBD2 matches at 7 bases. Trimming took 5 bases from V and 6 from J; bases not matched to a gene: 3. The CDR3 has 13 residues. CDR3 DNA sequence: TGTGCCAGCAGTGGGGGGGTCCCCGGGGAGCTGTTTTTT. Protein sequence: CASSGGVPGELFF.

This clonotype was seen ten or more times. This sequence joins TRBV19 and TRBJ1-1, with 8 bases aligning to TRBD1. The CDR3 runs to 13 residues. J lost 3 bases, V lost 4 bases, and 1 base had no gene match. CDR1 is LNHDA, CDR2 SQIVND, per germline (reference sequence). The CDR3 nucleotides read TGTGCCAGTAGTACGGACAGGGACACTGAAGCTTTCTTT. Protein: CASSTDRDTEAFF.

A remark on this clonotype: A junction boundary mismatches the germline segment, possibly from a read error. The J gene is TRBJ1-1, the V gene TRBV19, with D unclear. CDR3 size: 15 residues. Germline CDR1 and CDR2: LNHDA and SQIVND (reference sequence). CDR3 DNA: TGTACCAGTAGTACTCGGGTGAATGGGAGACCTGAAGCTTTCTTT. Translating gives CTSSTRVNGRPEAFF.

Turning to this clonotype: A much larger clone lies one base from this, so it may be a read error. The chain has TRBV11-2 and TRBJ2-2; possibly TRBD1 for D (5 bases). The germline V gene encodes CDR1 SGHAT and CDR2 FQNNGV. V was cut by 5 bases and J by 2 bases, with 15 bases left in between. The CDR3 is made up of 16 amino acids. The CDR3 loop is CASSPVYGANTGELFF. For the CDR3, the DNA is TGTGCCAGCAGCCCCGTATATGGGGCTAACACCGGGGAGCTGTTTTTT. Using reference TRBV11-2 and TRBJ2-2 for the parts outside the CDR3, the full variable domain is EAGVAQSPRYKIIEKRQSVAFWCNPISGHATLYWYQQILGQGPKLLIQFQNNGVVDDSQLPKDRFSAERLKGVDSTLKIQPAKLEDSAVYLCASSPVYGANTGELFFGEGSRLTVL.

This sequence joins TRBV9 and TRBJ1-6, with 9 nucleotides matching TRBD1. This CDR3 has 16 residues. Germline V CDR1 and CDR2: SGDLS, YYNGEE. Trimming at V came to 2 bases and at J to 1 base, leaving 1 base not matched to a gene. The CDR3 loop is CASSVDRGSYNSPLHF. DNA of the CDR3: TGTGCCAGCAGCGTTGACAGGGGGTCCTATAATTCACCCCTCCACTTT.

The rearrangement links TRBV4-2 to TRBJ2-1; 10 positions agree with TRBD2. This CDR3 spans 16 amino acids. J was trimmed by 9 bases and V by 4 bases; bases with no gene match: 12. CDR1 is LGHNA, CDR2 YNFKEQ, per germline. CDR3 sequence (DNA): TGTGCCAGCAGCCTAGGGACTAGCGTATTTGAGGCTGAGCAGTTCTTC. Translation gives CASSLGTSVFEAEQFF.

The chain has TRBV14 and TRBJ2-3; 9 bases line up with TRBD2. CDR3 length equals 15 residues. CDR1 and CDR2 from the germline V gene are SGHDN and FVKESK. Trimming took 3 bases from V and 3 from J; bases not matched to a gene: 4. CDR3 in DNA: TGTGCCAGCAGCCAGGGACTAGCAGAAACAGATACGCAGTATTTT. Its protein is CASSQGLAETDTQYF.

The J gene is TRBJ2-7, the V gene TRBV19, with D possibly called TRBD1 or TRBD2 (5 bases each). V gave up 5 bases and J gave up 4 bases, with 15 bases separating them. This CDR3 has 14 residues. Germline V gene data show CDR1 as LNHDA and CDR2 as SQIVND (reference sequence). CDR3: CASSPGTTRYEQYF. As DNA, the CDR3 is TGTGCCAGTAGTCCCGGGACCACGCGGTACGAGCAGTACTTC.